One sample yielded the 9 T cell receptor beta chains listed below, sequenced in a study of T cell responses to AZD1222 COVID-19 vaccine. TCRdb keeps only in-frame clones here, not all; method: immunoSEQ multiplex PCR. The sample records approximately 64,000 clones, approximately 90% being singletons. Sequenced material: peripheral blood, taken 28 days after the second dose of the MenACWY control vaccine. The receptors were gathered from an adult who received the MenACWY meningococcal vaccine as a control.

V gene TRBV10-3 combines with J gene TRBJ1-1, with a tentative D call TRBD1 (6 bases). Deletions cut 3 bases from V and 0 bases from J, with 11 bases between. The CDR3 has 15 amino acids. Germline V lookup: CDR1 ENHRY, CDR2 SYGVKD. CDR3 sequence reads: CAISEQGRMNTEAFF. DNA of the CDR3: TGTGCCATCAGTGAACAGGGACGCATGAACACTGAAGCTTTCTTT.

The chain recombines TRBV5-1 with TRBJ2-1; maybe TRBD1 (6 bases). CDR1 SGHRS and CDR2 YFSETQ come from the germline V gene. The CDR3 covers 13 residues. V lost 2 bases and J lost 10, with 13 bases in between. The CDR3 loop reads CASSLGGPNEQFF. The CDR3, as DNA: TGCGCCAGCAGCTTAGGGGGTCCAAACGAGCAGTTCTTC.

V and J are TRBV18 and TRBJ2-7, with TRBD1 as a possible D gene (5 bases). V was shortened by 3 bases and J by 5 bases, with 11 bases between the two germline ends. The CDR3 extends over 13 amino acids. Germline V gene lookup returns CDR1 KGHSH and CDR2 LQKENI. The CDR3: CASSPGRADEQYF. CDR3 coding DNA: TGTGCCAGCTCACCGGGCAGGGCAGACGAGCAGTACTTC.

The chain is built from TRBV27 and TRBJ2-5; the D gene is possibly TRBD2 (6 bases). Germline V gene data show CDR1 as MNHEY and CDR2 as SMNVEV (reference sequence). This CDR3 has 16 amino acids. V shed 7 bases and J shed 4 bases, with 22 bases lying between them. CDR3 coding DNA: TGTGCCAGCATTACCTACGGGGAGGTAAGCGCAGAGACCCAGTACTTC. This sequence encodes CASITYGEVSAETQYF.

V usage is TRBV5-1 and J usage is TRBJ1-3; the D is unclear. The V and J ends lost 6 bases and 3 bases respectively, with 4 bases between them. In germline, CDR1 is SGHRS, CDR2 YFSETQ. The CDR3 consists of 11 residues. CDR3 nucleotides: TGCGCCAGCATGGGTGGAAACACCATATATTTT. Amino acids: CASMGGNTIYF.

The J gene is TRBJ2-7, the V gene TRBV19; possibly TRBD2 for D (6 bases). Germline V gene data show CDR1 as LNHDA and CDR2 as SQIVND (reference sequence). This CDR3 contains 14 residues. Deletions cut 6 bases from V and 5 bases from J, with 17 bases between. The CDR3 sequence is CASSPTSGVHEQYF. CDR3 coding DNA: TGTGCCAGTAGCCCCACCTCGGGAGTCCACGAGCAGTACTTC.

J is TRBJ1-2 and V is TRBV18, with D hard to call. This CDR3 is built from 13 residues. From germline, CDR1 is KGHSH and CDR2 LQKENI. Trimming removed 3 bases from V and 3 bases from J, with 8 bases in between. CDR3 residues: CASSPGFHYGYTF. DNA for the CDR3: TGTGCCAGCTCACCGGGATTTCACTATGGCTACACCTTC.

CDR3 residues: CASRLEGATNYGYTF. In nucleotides, the CDR3 is TGTGCCAGCAGGCTGGAGGGGGCGACTAACTATGGCTACACCTTC. This sequence joins TRBV6-6 and TRBJ1-2, with 7 nucleotides matching TRBD1. The germline gives CDR1 MNHNY, CDR2 SVGAGI (reference sequence). This CDR3 region has 15 residues. The trim removed 6 bases at V and 0 bases at J, leaving 7 bases unmatched.

The chain employs TRBV15 and TRBJ1-3; D remains ambiguous. Trimming removed 6 bases from V and 1 base from J, with 10 bases in between. Germline V gene data show CDR1 as LNHNV and CDR2 as YYDKDF (reference sequence). CDR3 length: 14 residues. CDR3: CATSFWASGNTIYF. For the CDR3, the DNA is TGTGCCACCAGTTTCTGGGCTTCTGGAAACACCATATATTTT. The full variable domain, rest sourced from reference TRBV15 and TRBJ1-3, is DAMVIQNPRYQVTQFGKPVTLSCSQTLNHNVMYWYQQKSSQAPKLLFHYYDKDFNNEADTPDNFQSRRPNTSFCFLDIRSPGLGDTAMYLCATSFWASGNTIYFGEGSWLTVV.